This T cell receptor beta chain was recorded in a study of CDR3 diversity in severe acne. This CDR3 comprises 14 residues. CDR1 and CDR2 (germline): MGHDK, SYGVNS. With 9 bases clipped from V and 4 bases from J, the junction kept 8 bases outside the gene matches. TCRdb re-called the PCR reads with MiXCR, one entry per CDR3 protein. This table holds about 98,000 distinct CDR3 sequences, more than 45% found once. This sequence joins TRBV25-1 and TRBJ2-7; 11 bases align to TRBD1. The sequence was collected from a male donor with acne. Material for sequencing was blood. The CDR3 nucleotides read TGTGCCAGTGCAGCGGGACAGGGGGTTTACGAGCAGTACTTC. This codes for CASAAGQGVYEQYF.